This T cell receptor (beta chain) was identified during a study of control samples from healthy donors and cancer patients. The trim removed 4 bases at V and 3 bases at J, leaving 3 bases unmatched. The CDR3 contains 13 residues. Generated by immunoSEQ multiplex PCR, the TCRdb table keeps only in-frame clones and is missing some. The data show over 40,000 clones, with roughly 90% seen just once and almost 40% held by the top ten. The sequenced material came from PBMCs. The chain carries TRBV5-7 and TRBJ2-7, with TRBD2 identical over 8 bases. TRBV5-7 is an ORF; its function is uncertain. The receptor was derived from a man aged 50 to 59 with head and neck cancer. The CDR3 reads CASSPGGSYEQYF. DNA for the CDR3: TGTGCCAGCAGCCCGGGAGGGAGCTACGAGCAGTACTTC.